This T cell receptor (beta chain) was captured by sequencing in a study of blood T cell repertoires in COVID-19. The ends lost 5 bases at V and 7 bases at J; junction bases unmatched: 9. The CDR3 loop spans 15 amino acids. Germline assignment: CDR1 SGHVS and CDR2 FQNEAQ. Individuals drawn from approximately 26 US areas were about 18 to 90 years old. Contact with a PCR-confirmed or clinician-diagnosed COVID-19 case occurred within 2 weeks of entry. Using immunoSEQ multiplex PCR, the repertoire was profiled, and TCRdb retains in-frame clones only, with some absent. The sample has around 400,000 clones; 91% are singletons.

The receptor's source is a middle-aged woman who had been exposed to COVID-19. This chain links TRBV7-8 with TRBJ2-1, with TRBD2 matching 9 bases. The sequencing input was PBMCs or T cells enriched from blood (not recorded which). The CDR3 nucleotides are TGTGCCAGCAGCCTTCGGGTAGCGGGAGCTAATGAGCAGTTCTTC. As protein: CASSLRVAGANEQFF.